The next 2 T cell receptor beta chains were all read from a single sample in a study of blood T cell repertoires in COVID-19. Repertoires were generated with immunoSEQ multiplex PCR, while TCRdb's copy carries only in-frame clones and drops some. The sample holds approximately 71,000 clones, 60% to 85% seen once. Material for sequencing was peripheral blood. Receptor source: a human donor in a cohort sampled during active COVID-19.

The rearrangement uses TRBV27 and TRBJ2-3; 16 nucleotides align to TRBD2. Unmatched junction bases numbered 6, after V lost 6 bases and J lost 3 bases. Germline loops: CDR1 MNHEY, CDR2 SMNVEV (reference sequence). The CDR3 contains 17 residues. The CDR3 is CASRGLAGGPWTDTQYF. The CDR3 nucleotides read TGTGCCAGCAGGGGACTAGCGGGGGGGCCATGGACAGATACGCAGTATTTT.

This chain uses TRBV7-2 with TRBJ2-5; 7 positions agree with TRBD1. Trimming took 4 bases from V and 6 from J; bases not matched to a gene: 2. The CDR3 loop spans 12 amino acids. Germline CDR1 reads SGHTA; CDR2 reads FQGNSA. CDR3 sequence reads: CASSSRGQTQYF. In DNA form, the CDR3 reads TGTGCCAGCAGCTCTAGGGGGCAGACCCAGTACTTC.